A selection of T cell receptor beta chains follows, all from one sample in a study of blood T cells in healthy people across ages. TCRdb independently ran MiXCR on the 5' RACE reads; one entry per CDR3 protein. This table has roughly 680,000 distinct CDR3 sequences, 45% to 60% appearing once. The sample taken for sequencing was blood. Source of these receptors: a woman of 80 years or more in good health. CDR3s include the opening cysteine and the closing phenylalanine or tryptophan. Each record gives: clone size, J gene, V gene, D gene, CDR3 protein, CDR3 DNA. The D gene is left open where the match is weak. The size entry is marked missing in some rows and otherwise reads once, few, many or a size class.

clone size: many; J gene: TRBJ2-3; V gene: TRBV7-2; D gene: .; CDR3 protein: CASSPDRPSSTDTQYF; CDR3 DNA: TGTGCCAGCAGCCCCGACAGGCCCTCTAGCACAGATACGCAGTATTTT
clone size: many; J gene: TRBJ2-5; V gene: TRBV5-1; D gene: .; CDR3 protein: CASSLGTSDQETQYF; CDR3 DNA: TGCGCCAGCAGCTTGGGGACGTCCGACCAAGAGACCCAGTACTTC
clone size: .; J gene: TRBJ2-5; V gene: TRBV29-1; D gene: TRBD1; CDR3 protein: CSVGRGQGQETQYF; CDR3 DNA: TGCAGCGTTGGGAGAGGACAGGGGCAAGAGACCCAGTACTTC
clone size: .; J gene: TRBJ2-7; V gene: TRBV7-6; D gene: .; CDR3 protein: CASSLEGAINEQYF; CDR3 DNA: TGTGCCAGCAGCTTAGAGGGCGCAATAAACGAGCAGTACTTC
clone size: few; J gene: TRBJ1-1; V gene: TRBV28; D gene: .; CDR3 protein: CASSLSQGRAFF; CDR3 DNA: TGTGCCAGCAGTTTATCACAGGGTCGGGCTTTCTTT
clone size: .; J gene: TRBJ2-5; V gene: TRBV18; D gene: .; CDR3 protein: CASSPYGGPQETQYF; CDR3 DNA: TGTGCCAGCTCACCTTACGGGGGGCCCCAAGAGACCCAGTACTTC
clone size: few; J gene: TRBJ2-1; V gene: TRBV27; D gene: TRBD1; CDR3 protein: CVSSLLGTGAYNEQFF; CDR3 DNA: TGTGTCAGCAGTTTGTTAGGGACAGGGGCCTACAATGAGCAGTTCTTC
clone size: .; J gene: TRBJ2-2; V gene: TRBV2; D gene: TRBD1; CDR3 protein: CASKTTGASVGELFF; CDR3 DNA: TGTGCCAGCAAAACGACAGGGGCTAGCGTCGGGGAGCTGTTTTTT
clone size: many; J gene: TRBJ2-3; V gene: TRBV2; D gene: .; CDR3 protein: CASSQPSHGTDTQYF; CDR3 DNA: TGTGCCAGCAGTCAGCCTAGCCATGGCACAGATACGCAGTATTTT
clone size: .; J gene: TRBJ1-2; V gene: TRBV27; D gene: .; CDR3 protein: CASSLMRGTHYGYTF; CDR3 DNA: TGTGCCAGCAGTTTAATGAGGGGGACTCACTATGGCTACACCTTC
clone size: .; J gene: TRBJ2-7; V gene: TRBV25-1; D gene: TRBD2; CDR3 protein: CASSEGTSGSLPYEQYF; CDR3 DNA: TGTGCCAGCAGTGAAGGGACTAGCGGGAGTCTCCCCTACGAGCAGTACTTC
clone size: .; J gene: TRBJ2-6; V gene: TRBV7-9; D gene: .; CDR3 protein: CASRLNKESGANVLTF; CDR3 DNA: TGTGCCAGCAGGTTAAACAAGGAGTCTGGGGCCAACGTCCTGACTTTC
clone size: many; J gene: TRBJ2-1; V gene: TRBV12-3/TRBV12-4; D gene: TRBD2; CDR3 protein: CASTPRGLDVNEQFF; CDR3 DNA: TGTGCCAGCACCCCCCGAGGACTAGACGTCAATGAGCAGTTCTTC
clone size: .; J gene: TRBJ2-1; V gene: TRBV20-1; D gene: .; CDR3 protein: CSASRGLIGSNSLTEQFF; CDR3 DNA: TGCAGTGCTAGTCGTGGGTTAATCGGATCTAATTCCCTCACGGAGCAGTTCTTC
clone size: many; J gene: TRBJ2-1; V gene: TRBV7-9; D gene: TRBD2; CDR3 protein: CASRSGRLAGANEQFF; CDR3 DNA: TGTGCCAGCAGGTCAGGACGACTAGCGGGAGCGAATGAGCAGTTCTTC
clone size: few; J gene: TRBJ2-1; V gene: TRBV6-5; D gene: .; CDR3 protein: CASRNPRHTDHNEQFF; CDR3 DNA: TGTGCCAGCAGGAACCCAAGGCATACGGACCACAATGAGCAGTTCTTC
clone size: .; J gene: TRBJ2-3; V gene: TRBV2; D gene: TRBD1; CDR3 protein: CASVDRGSTDTQYF; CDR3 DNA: TGTGCCAGCGTTGACAGGGGCAGCACAGATACGCAGTATTTT
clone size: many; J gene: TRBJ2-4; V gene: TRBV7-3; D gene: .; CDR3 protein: CASSEGPTDIQYF; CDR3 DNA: TGTGCCAGCAGCGAAGGCCCTACGGACATTCAGTACTTC
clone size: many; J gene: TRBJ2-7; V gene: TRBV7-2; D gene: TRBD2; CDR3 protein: CASSRLSGSPEQYF; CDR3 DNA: TGTGCCAGCAGCCGTCTAAGCGGGAGCCCCGAGCAGTACTTC
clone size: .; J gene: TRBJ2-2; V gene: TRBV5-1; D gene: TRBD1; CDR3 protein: CASGTGSTGELFF; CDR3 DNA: TGCGCCAGCGGGACAGGGAGCACCGGGGAGCTGTTTTTT
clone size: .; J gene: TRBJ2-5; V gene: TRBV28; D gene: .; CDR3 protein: CASSPADTKTREQYF; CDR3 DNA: TGTGCCAGCAGTCCCGCAGACACCAAAACGAGGGAGCAGTACTTC
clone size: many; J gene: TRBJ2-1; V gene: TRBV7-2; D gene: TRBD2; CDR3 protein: CASRTTAGVFYNEQFF; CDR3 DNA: TGTGCCAGCAGGACCACAGCGGGAGTATTTTACAATGAGCAGTTCTTC
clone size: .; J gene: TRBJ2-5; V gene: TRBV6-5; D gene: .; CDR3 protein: CASILSRDRQETQYF; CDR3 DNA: TGTGCCAGCATTCTTTCCCGGGATAGGCAAGAGACCCAGTACTTC